Listed below are T cell receptor beta chains from one sample, sequenced in a study of shared clonotypes between healthy human individuals. Measured with immunoSEQ multiplex PCR; TCRdb has only the in-frame clones, and not every one. The sample records roughly 2.5 million clones, around 94% being singletons. The sequenced sample consisted of naive CD4+ T cells sorted from blood. The source is a young man in good health. Both conserved end residues are part of each CDR3. The order of the fields is D gene, J gene, V gene, clone size, CDR3 protein, CDR3 DNA. The D gene is left open where the match is weak. Not every row has a clone size; where given, it reads once, few, many or a size class.

D: TRBD1
J: TRBJ1-2
V: TRBV14
size: NA
CDR3: CASSLRTGNYGYTF
DNA: TGTGCCAGCAGTCTGAGGACAGGGAACTATGGCTACACCTTC

D: TRBD2
J: TRBJ2-2
V: TRBV7-3
size: NA
CDR3: CASSFTGTSGGRFDTGELFF
DNA: TGTGCCAGCAGCTTTACCGGGACTAGCGGGGGTCGGTTCGACACCGGGGAGCTGTTTTTT

D: NA
J: TRBJ2-2
V: TRBV10-3
size: NA
CDR3: CAIRSGLNTGELFF
DNA: TGTGCCATCAGAAGCGGCCTGAACACCGGGGAGCTGTTTTTT

D: NA
J: TRBJ1-2
V: TRBV30
size: NA
CDR3: CAGTSPVGYGYTF
DNA: TGTGCCGGGACCTCCCCGGTGGGCTATGGCTACACCTTC

D: TRBD2
J: TRBJ2-7
V: TRBV11-2
size: once
CDR3: CASSFQLAGGLTYEQYF
DNA: TGTGCCAGCAGCTTCCAGTTAGCGGGAGGGCTGACCTACGAGCAGTACTTC

D: NA
J: TRBJ1-1
V: TRBV29-1
size: NA
CDR3: CSVAAGMNTEAFF
DNA: TGCAGCGTCGCAGCGGGTATGAACACTGAAGCTTTCTTT

D: NA
J: TRBJ2-3
V: TRBV28
size: once
CDR3: CASSGRSGRKSTDTQYF
DNA: TGTGCCAGCAGTGGGAGATCGGGACGGAAAAGCACAGATACGCAGTATTTT

D: NA
J: TRBJ2-7
V: TRBV7-2
size: NA
CDR3: CASTHSRGTYEQYF
DNA: TGTGCCAGCACCCACTCGAGGGGAACCTACGAGCAGTACTTC

D: TRBD1
J: TRBJ1-5
V: TRBV7-2
size: NA
CDR3: CASSFGTGVKQPQHF
DNA: TGTGCCAGCAGCTTCGGGACAGGGGTTAAACAGCCCCAGCATTTT

D: TRBD2
J: TRBJ2-5
V: TRBV7-2
size: NA
CDR3: CASSLVAGGQKETQYF
DNA: TGTGCCAGCAGCTTAGTGGCGGGGGGACAAAAAGAGACCCAGTACTTC

D: TRBD2
J: TRBJ2-7
V: TRBV7-2
size: NA
CDR3: CASSLTSWYEQYF
DNA: TGTGCCAGCAGCTTGACTAGCTGGTACGAGCAGTACTTC

D: NA
J: TRBJ1-2
V: TRBV21-1
size: NA
CDR3: CASSKGRINYGYTF
DNA: TGTGCCAGCAGCAAAGGCAGGATAAACTATGGCTACACCTTC

D: NA
J: TRBJ2-1
V: TRBV5-1
size: NA
CDR3: CASSLQGYNEQFF
DNA: TGCGCCAGCTCCCTCCAGGGATACAATGAGCAGTTCTTC

D: TRBD2
J: TRBJ2-5
V: TRBV5-4
size: NA
CDR3: CASSLASGGEKTQYF
DNA: TGTGCCAGCAGCTTGGCTAGCGGGGGGGAGAAGACCCAGTACTTC

D: NA
J: TRBJ1-6
V: TRBV5-1
size: NA
CDR3: CASSLSQGYNSPLHF
DNA: TGCGCCAGCAGCTTGTCACAGGGATATAATTCACCCCTCCACTTT

D: NA
J: TRBJ2-1
V: TRBV5-6
size: NA
CDR3: CASSLEQVGGYNEQFF
DNA: TGTGCCAGCAGCTTGGAGCAGGTTGGTGGGTACAATGAGCAGTTCTTC

D: NA
J: TRBJ1-5
V: TRBV10-3
size: NA
CDR3: CAISESKGQPQHF
DNA: TGTGCCATCAGTGAGTCGAAGGGTCAGCCCCAGCATTTT

D: NA
J: TRBJ2-7
V: TRBV11-2
size: NA
CDR3: CASSWDLNYEQYF
DNA: TGTGCCAGCAGCTGGGACTTGAACTACGAGCAGTACTTC

D: TRBD1
J: TRBJ1-6
V: TRBV30
size: NA
CDR3: CAYWDSYNSPLHF
DNA: TGTGCCTATTGGGACAGTTATAATTCACCCCTCCACTTT

D: NA
J: TRBJ1-1
V: TRBV5-1
size: NA
CDR3: CASSLDGVGNTEAFF
DNA: TGCGCCAGCAGCTTGGACGGGGTAGGGAACACTGAAGCTTTCTTT

D: NA
J: TRBJ2-6
V: TRBV5-6
size: NA
CDR3: CASGRSGANVLTF
DNA: TGTGCCAGCGGGAGATCTGGGGCCAACGTCCTGACTTTC

D: NA
J: TRBJ2-5
V: TRBV18
size: NA
CDR3: CASSQGSQETQYF
DNA: TGTGCCAGCTCTCAGGGTTCCCAAGAGACCCAGTACTTC

D: NA
J: TRBJ2-7
V: TRBV25-1
size: NA
CDR3: CASSELGNHEQYF
DNA: TGTGCCAGCAGTGAATTAGGGAACCACGAGCAGTACTTC

D: TRBD2
J: TRBJ2-2
V: TRBV9
size: NA
CDR3: CASSERRRLAGVANTGELFF
DNA: TGTGCCAGCAGCGAGCGTAGGAGACTAGCGGGAGTAGCGAACACCGGGGAGCTGTTTTTT

D: NA
J: TRBJ1-6
V: TRBV12-5
size: once
CDR3: CASASWTEGNSPLHF
DNA: TGTGCTAGTGCCTCGTGGACAGAAGGGAATTCACCCCTCCACTTT

D: NA
J: TRBJ1-1
V: TRBV11-3
size: NA
CDR3: CASSWSWDGNTEAFF
DNA: TGTGCCAGCAGCTGGAGTTGGGACGGGAACACTGAAGCTTTCTTT

D: TRBD1
J: TRBJ1-6
V: TRBV28
size: NA
CDR3: CASSTTTDRYYPPLHF
DNA: TGTGCCAGCAGTACTACCACGGACAGGTACTATCCACCCCTCCACTTT

D: TRBD1
J: TRBJ1-1
V: TRBV19
size: NA
CDR3: CASRTGTGPNTEAFF
DNA: TGTGCCAGTAGGACCGGGACAGGACCGAACACTGAAGCTTTCTTT

D: NA
J: TRBJ1-5
V: TRBV19
size: NA
CDR3: CASSIDTRVQPQHF
DNA: TGTGCCAGTAGTATAGACACCAGGGTGCAGCCCCAGCATTTT

D: TRBD1
J: TRBJ1-2
V: TRBV7-8
size: NA
CDR3: CASSRGQGINYGYTF
DNA: TGTGCCAGCAGCCGCGGACAGGGTATTAACTATGGCTACACCTTC

D: NA
J: TRBJ2-7
V: TRBV28
size: NA
CDR3: CASTSPTGGYEQYF
DNA: TGTGCCAGCACCTCCCCGACAGGAGGCTACGAGCAGTACTTC

D: NA
J: TRBJ1-5
V: TRBV6-1
size: NA
CDR3: CASSEQGNNQPQHF
DNA: TGTGCCAGCAGTGAACAGGGCAACAATCAGCCCCAGCATTTT

D: TRBD2
J: TRBJ2-7
V: TRBV5-1
size: NA
CDR3: CASRRTSGGGYYEQYF
DNA: TGCGCCAGCCGTAGGACTAGCGGAGGGGGGTACTACGAGCAGTACTTC

D: TRBD2
J: TRBJ2-1
V: TRBV19
size: NA
CDR3: CASSSGRTTYNEQFF
DNA: TGTGCCAGTTCTAGCGGGAGGACAACCTACAATGAGCAGTTCTTC

D: NA
J: TRBJ2-3
V: TRBV2
size: NA
CDR3: CASKGGTSTDTQYF
DNA: TGTGCCAGCAAGGGGGGGACCAGCACAGATACGCAGTATTTT

D: NA
J: TRBJ2-7
V: TRBV11-2
size: NA
CDR3: CASSLDGPDYEQYF
DNA: TGTGCCAGCAGCTTAGATGGGCCCGACTACGAGCAGTACTTC

D: TRBD2
J: TRBJ2-3
V: TRBV7-2
size: NA
CDR3: CASRSASGHTDTQYF
DNA: TGTGCCAGCCGATCCGCTAGCGGGCACACAGATACGCAGTATTTT

D: NA
J: TRBJ2-3
V: TRBV15
size: NA
CDR3: CATSRDPGLDTQYF
DNA: TGTGCCACCAGCAGAGACCCAGGACTTGATACGCAGTATTTT

D: NA
J: TRBJ2-5
V: TRBV30
size: once
CDR3: CAWSLGGETQYF
DNA: TGTGCCTGGAGTCTAGGGGGAGAGACCCAGTACTTC

D: TRBD1
J: TRBJ1-2
V: TRBV6-6
size: NA
CDR3: CATQPGQGRGYTF
DNA: TGTGCCACCCAACCGGGACAGGGGCGAGGCTACACCTTC

D: NA
J: TRBJ2-6
V: TRBV5-6
size: NA
CDR3: CASSPPGATSSGANVLTF
DNA: TGTGCCAGCAGCCCTCCTGGGGCCACTAGCTCTGGGGCCAACGTCCTGACTTTC

D: NA
J: TRBJ2-6
V: TRBV7-2
size: NA
CDR3: CASSFASPGANVLTF
DNA: TGTGCCAGCAGCTTTGCGAGTCCTGGGGCCAACGTCCTGACTTTC

D: NA
J: TRBJ2-1
V: TRBV7-2
size: NA
CDR3: CASSFRRVDEQFF
DNA: TGTGCCAGCAGCTTCCGGCGCGTCGATGAGCAGTTCTTC

D: TRBD1
J: TRBJ2-7
V: TRBV5-6
size: NA
CDR3: CASRRTGGEQYF
DNA: TGTGCCAGCAGACGGACAGGGGGCGAGCAGTACTTC

D: NA
J: TRBJ1-1
V: TRBV28
size: NA
CDR3: CASSLQQPEAFF
DNA: TGTGCCAGCAGTTTACAACAGCCGGAAGCTTTCTTT

D: NA
J: TRBJ2-2
V: TRBV27
size: NA
CDR3: CASSLSQSGVTGELFF
DNA: TGTGCCAGCAGTTTATCGCAGTCAGGGGTCACCGGGGAGCTGTTTTTT

D: NA
J: TRBJ1-5
V: TRBV10-3
size: NA
CDR3: CAISESSGNQPQHF
DNA: TGTGCCATCAGTGAGTCGTCAGGAAATCAGCCCCAGCATTTT

D: NA
J: TRBJ2-2
V: TRBV5-4
size: NA
CDR3: CASSSPRQNTGELFF
DNA: TGTGCCAGCAGCTCACCCAGGCAGAACACCGGGGAGCTGTTTTTT

D: TRBD2
J: TRBJ2-5
V: TRBV18
size: NA
CDR3: CASSPPGASGGYF
DNA: TGTGCCAGCTCACCGCCCGGCGCGAGCGGGGGATACTTC

D: TRBD1
J: TRBJ2-3
V: TRBV5-1
size: NA
CDR3: CASSLEGTGTDTQYF
DNA: TGCGCCAGCAGCTTGGAGGGGACAGGCACAGATACGCAGTATTTT

D: NA
J: TRBJ2-5
V: TRBV29-1
size: NA
CDR3: CSVCPGPTAFSGCGAQYF
DNA: TGCAGCGTTTGTCCGGGACCGACGGCTTTTTCTGGGTGCGGTGCCCAGTACTTC

D: NA
J: TRBJ2-7
V: TRBV19
size: NA
CDR3: CASSGSISSYEQYF
DNA: TGTGCCAGTAGTGGGTCTATCAGCTCCTACGAGCAGTACTTC

D: NA
J: TRBJ1-4
V: TRBV5-4
size: NA
CDR3: CASSLKGRDEKLFF
DNA: TGTGCCAGCAGCTTGAAGGGGAGGGATGAAAAACTGTTTTTT

D: NA
J: TRBJ2-5
V: TRBV7-9
size: NA
CDR3: CASSPRPGVVETQYF
DNA: TGTGCCAGCAGTCCCAGACCAGGGGTTGTCGAGACCCAGTACTTC

D: TRBD2
J: TRBJ2-1
V: TRBV7-7
size: NA
CDR3: CASSRSGGAYNEQFF
DNA: TGTGCTAGCAGTCGTAGCGGGGGGGCCTACAATGAGCAGTTCTTC